This record concerns one T cell receptor (beta chain) sequence. The data stem from a study of blood T cell repertoires in COVID-19. Study-wide context: Sources were T cells, B-cell-depleted T cells, or PBMCs; the material itself was cDNA or gDNA.

Profiled with immunoSEQ multiplex PCR; TCRdb holds only in-frame clones, not every one. The data hold about 57,000 clones, with more than 75% observed a single time. Trimming left V 0 bases short and J 0 bases short, with 16 bases between. Germline CDR1 and CDR2: SGHRS and YFSETQ. The CDR3 is 19 amino acids. This sequence originates from a woman aged 80 or older with acute or convalescent COVID-19. The chain links TRBV5-1 to TRBJ2-6; a weak D match, TRBD1 (5 bases). The sequenced sample was peripheral blood. As DNA, the CDR3 is TGCGCCAGCAGCTTGGGTTTAGGGGTTTCCCTCTCTGGGGCCAACGTCCTGACTTTC. This codes for CASSLGLGVSLSGANVLTF.